A single sample is the source of the 17 T cell receptor beta chains below, sequenced in a study of cytomegalovirus exposure and HLA in healthy donors. It was with 60 Vbeta and 13 Jbeta primers that the PCR ran. Assay used: immunoSEQ multiplex PCR; TCRdb lists only in-frame clones, some missing. This sample has around 190,000 clones, with more than 70% found just once. Sample: PBMCs. The receptors stem from a man younger than 40 in good health and CMV-seropositive.

The chain has TRBV6-5 and TRBJ2-1, with TRBD2 as a possible D gene (5 bases). V was cut by 3 bases and J by 3 bases, with 12 bases left in between. CDR1 is MNHEY, CDR2 SVGAGI, per germline. The CDR3 totals 15 residues. The CDR3 spells CASSYSSGSYNEQFF. The CDR3 nucleotides read TGTGCCAGCAGTTATTCCTCGGGGAGCTACAATGAGCAGTTCTTC.

The J gene is TRBJ2-7, the V gene TRBV5-1; D gene uncertain. Germline CDR1 is SGHRS and CDR2 is YFSETQ. The V end was cut by 0 bases, the J end by 2 bases, with 9 bases between. The CDR3 length is 14 residues. The CDR3 protein is CASSLGDFAYEQYF. CDR3 nucleotide sequence: TGCGCCAGCAGCTTGGGCGACTTTGCCTACGAGCAGTACTTC.

The chain has TRBV25-1 and TRBJ2-7; D unclear. The germline gives CDR1 MGHDK, CDR2 SYGVNS. The CDR3 covers 11 residues. With 4 bases removed from V and 7 bases from J, the gap between germline ends came to 8 bases. The CDR3 DNA reads TGTGCCAGCAGTGGTAGTCATGAGCAGTACTTC. Its translation: CASSGSHEQYF.

CDR3: CASSPVGPYGYTF. DNA for the CDR3: TGTGCCAGCAGTCCGGTGGGGCCTTATGGCTACACCTTC. The chain joins TRBV6-5 to TRBJ1-2, with D perhaps TRBD1 (5 bases). The CDR3 has 13 residues. The germline gives CDR1 MNHEY, CDR2 SVGAGI. Trimming left V 5 bases short and J 5 bases short, with 12 bases between.

The chain is built from TRBV7-2 and TRBJ1-5, with TRBD1 matching 7 bases. Germline values: CDR1 SGHTA, CDR2 FQGNSA. The CDR3 runs 13 residues. V lost 5 bases to trimming and J lost 9 bases; unmatched junction nucleotides: 7. The CDR3 protein is CASSRDRMLPQHF. CDR3 nucleotide sequence: TGTGCCAGCAGCCGGGACAGAATGTTGCCCCAGCATTTT.

This clone occurred a few times. The rearrangement uses TRBV4-1 and TRBJ2-7; tentative D call: TRBD2 (6 bases). Germline assignment: CDR1 MGHRA and CDR2 YSYEKL. V dropped 4 bases and J dropped 0 bases, with 10 bases sitting between them. This CDR3 spans 14 amino acids. The CDR3 reads CASSRGDFSYEQYF. The CDR3 DNA reads as TGCGCCAGCAGCCGAGGGGACTTCTCCTACGAGCAGTACTTC.

The chain couples TRBV7-8 to TRBJ2-7; 9 positions match TRBD2. Looked up from germline, CDR1 is SGHVS and CDR2 is FQNEAQ. V lost 5 bases, J lost 1 base, and 6 bases stayed unmatched. This CDR3 has 15 amino acids. The CDR3 reads CASSPRLADSYEQYF. The CDR3 region has the DNA TGTGCCAGCAGCCCACGACTAGCGGATTCCTACGAGCAGTACTTC.

The J gene is TRBJ2-3, the V gene TRBV28; TRBD1 is a possible D gene (6 bases). The CDR3 consists of 16 residues. Trimming took off 3 bases at V and 2 bases at J, with 15 bases between the two ends. Germline CDR1 MDHEN, CDR2 SYDVKM. CDR3 nucleotides: TGTGCCAGCAGTTTTTCCACCACAGGGACCACAGATACGCAGTATTTT. It is translated as CASSFSTTGTTDTQYF.

The chain couples TRBV28 to TRBJ1-1; D might be TRBD1 (6 bases). The CDR3 is made up of 14 amino acids. V lost 5 bases and J 0 bases, leaving 10 bases between the germline ends. Germline V gene sequence: CDR1 MDHEN, CDR2 SYDVKM. The DNA for the CDR3 is TGTGCCAGCAGTAAGGGGGGGATGAACACTGAAGCTTTCTTT. Its protein product is CASSKGGMNTEAFF.

This chain links TRBV7-3 with TRBJ1-2, with TRBD1 identical over 8 bases. The CDR3 spans 16 residues. Per germline, CDR1 SGHTA and CDR2 FQGTGA. J gave up 4 bases and V 5 bases, and 12 bases lay outside the gene matches. This chain's CDR3 is CASSLGQGGLGYGYTF. In nucleotides, the CDR3 is TGTGCCAGCAGCCTCGGACAGGGTGGTTTGGGCTATGGCTACACCTTC. Using reference TRBV7-3 and TRBJ1-2 for the parts outside the CDR3, the full variable domain is GAGVSQTPSNKVTEKGKYVELRCDPISGHTALYWYRQSLGQGPEFLIYFQGTGAADDSGLPNDRFFAVRPEGSVSTLKIQRTERGDSAVYLCASSLGQGGLGYGYTFGSGTRLTVV.

The V call is TRBV25-1, the J call TRBJ1-4; D remains ambiguous. Germline loops: CDR1 MGHDK, CDR2 SYGVNS. V gave up 0 bases and J gave up 3 bases, with 5 bases separating them. This CDR3 has 14 amino acids. CDR3 amino acids: CASSEYRSNEKLFF. The CDR3 DNA is TGTGCCAGCAGTGAATACAGGTCTAATGAAAAACTGTTTTTT.

V usage is TRBV18 and J usage is TRBJ2-5, with 10 bases identical to TRBD1. The last part of the DNA fits TRBJ2-7 better; the J call may be wrong. CDR3 length equals 15 residues. The germline CDR1 and CDR2 sequences are KGHSH and LQKENI. CDR3 region: CASSPGTGVVYEQYF. In DNA form, the CDR3 reads TGTGCCAGCTCACCTGGGACAGGGGTTGTCTACGAGCAGTACTTC.

This clone has only one observation. The chain links TRBV6-6 to TRBJ1-6; D remains unclear. Germline CDR1 is MNHNY and CDR2 is SVGAGI (reference sequence). The germline V and J ends were trimmed by 0 bases and 8 bases, with 11 bases remaining between them. CDR3 size: 15 residues. Written as DNA, the CDR3 is TGTGCCAGCAGTTACTCGTCGCAGAGGGATTCACCCCTCCACTTT. The encoded protein is CASSYSSQRDSPLHF.

The V gene is TRBV5-4, the J gene TRBJ2-1, with a possible D match to TRBD1 (6 bases). The CDR3 covers 16 residues. Trimming removed 4 bases from V and 0 bases from J, with 14 bases in between. Germline V gene data show CDR1 as SGHNT and CDR2 as YYREEE (reference sequence). CDR3 DNA sequence: TGTGCCAGCAGCCCAGGGGCCGAGAGCTCCTACAATGAGCAGTTCTTC. Protein: CASSPGAESSYNEQFF.

This chain uses TRBV7-2 with TRBJ1-4, with D possibly being TRBD1 (5 bases). Trimming removed 2 bases from V and 3 bases from J, with 7 bases in between. The CDR3 loop spans 14 amino acids. Germline lookup yields CDR1 SGHTA and CDR2 FQGNSA. The CDR3 protein is CASSLQGSNEKLFF. CDR3 in DNA: TGTGCCAGCAGCTTACAGGGATCTAATGAAAAACTGTTTTTT.

This clone has more than one count but fewer than ten. In DNA form, the CDR3 reads TGTGCCTGGACCTCTAGCGGGAGCTCCTACGAGCAGTACTTC. It codes for CAWTSSGSSYEQYF. This chain joins TRBV30 and TRBJ2-7; TRBD2 aligns across 10 bases. CDR3 length: 14 residues. V shed 4 bases, J shed 0 bases, and the junction held 3 bases outside the gene matches. Germline assignment: CDR1 GTSNPN and CDR2 SVGIG (reference sequence).

CDR3 nucleotides: TGTGCCAGCAGCTTGGATCTAGCGGGAGGGACTTCCTACGAGCAGTACTTC. This gives the protein CASSLDLAGGTSYEQYF. This rearrangement joins TRBV5-6 to TRBJ2-7; 12 nucleotides line up with TRBD2. This CDR3 is 17 amino acids long. Losses at the gene ends were 0 bases for V and 1 base for J; bases not matched to a gene: 5. From germline, CDR1 is SGHDT and CDR2 YYEEEE.